Presented here are 26 T cell receptor beta chains from one specimen sequenced in a study of T cells in Graves' hyperthyroidism and ophthalmopathy. TCR beta CDR3 regions were amplified from RNA. HTBI primers drove first-round RT-PCR of the TCR CDR3. Each CDR3 protein gets one entry after TCRdb re-called the multiplex PCR reads with MiXCR. The repertoire holds roughly 500,000 distinct CDR3 sequences, with around a quarter as singletons. Material for sequencing was blood. These receptor sequences come from a young woman with Graves' ophthalmopathy.

This clonotype has at least ten counts. The gene calls are TRBV28 and TRBJ2-5, with 12 bases identical to TRBD1. Germline loops: CDR1 MDHEN, CDR2 SYDVKM. V lost 6 bases, J lost 0 bases, and 11 bases stayed unmatched. CDR3 length: 18 amino acids. The CDR3 here is CASRGGQGAFLYQETQYF. CDR3 nucleotide sequence: TGTGCCAGCAGGGGGGGACAGGGGGCGTTTCTCTACCAAGAGACCCAGTACTTC. Full variable domain (outside the CDR3, taken from reference TRBV28 and TRBJ2-5): DVKVTQSSRYLVKRTGEKVFLECVQDMDHENMFWYRQDPGLGLRLIYFSYDVKMKEKGDIPEGYSVSREKKERFSLILESASTNQTSMYLCASRGGQGAFLYQETQYFGPGTRLLVL.

The table lists this clonotype with many counts. J is TRBJ1-5 and V is TRBV11-1, with D perhaps TRBD1 (5 bases). The CDR3 is made up of 14 amino acids. Germline V gene lookup returns CDR1 SGHAT and CDR2 FQDESV (reference sequence). The V end was cut by 3 bases, the J end by 3 bases, with 9 bases between. CDR3 amino acids: CASSLGPVNQPQHF. CDR3 DNA sequence: TGTGCCAGCAGCTTGGGGCCTGTCAATCAGCCCCAGCATTTT.

In its sample, this clonotype was seen many times. The chain is built from TRBV19 and TRBJ1-1; unclear D gene. Germline-derived CDR1 and CDR2 are LNHDA and SQIVND (reference sequence). The CDR3 totals 14 residues. Trimming pared 0 bases from V and 1 base from J, leaving 6 bases between. The CDR3 DNA follows: TGTGCCAGTAGTATAGATCGTTGGAACACTGAAGCTTTCTTT. Its protein is CASSIDRWNTEAFF.

The count of this clonotype is one. The chain recombines TRBV4-1 with TRBJ2-6, with D possibly TRBD2 on 6 matching bases. Germline assignment: CDR1 MGHRA and CDR2 YSYEKL. The CDR3 sequence is 18 residues long. Trimming took off 4 bases at V and 4 bases at J, with 20 bases between the two ends. The CDR3 loop reads CASSRPGLSPGGANVLTF. In DNA, the CDR3 is TGCGCCAGCAGCCGTCCGGGACTGTCCCCGGGAGGGGCCAACGTCCTGACTTTC.

Ten or more counts support this clonotype. J is TRBJ1-3 and V is TRBV7-2, with D perhaps TRBD1 (5 bases). The CDR3 length is 15 residues. Germline CDR1 SGHTA, CDR2 FQGNSA. The V and J ends lost 3 bases and 0 bases respectively, with 9 bases between them. The CDR3 sequence: CASSLGDLSGNTIYF. The CDR3 DNA sequence: TGTGCCAGCAGCTTGGGGGATCTCTCTGGAAACACCATATATTTT.

This clonotype has at least ten counts. The chain joins TRBV4-1 to TRBJ1-1; D not certain. Germline V CDR1 and CDR2: MGHRA, YSYEKL. Trimming took 0 bases from V and 5 from J, leaving 10 bases between them. The CDR3 runs 14 residues. CDR3 DNA sequence: TGCGCCAGCAGCCAAGAGAGCATGGGGACTGAAGCTTTCTTT. Encoded protein: CASSQESMGTEAFF.

This clonotype has ten or more counts. V is TRBV27 and J is TRBJ2-7; TRBD1 might be the D (6 bases). This CDR3 region has 13 residues. Trimming took 2 bases from V and 3 from J, leaving 8 bases between them. CDR1 is MNHEY, CDR2 SMNVEV, per germline (reference sequence). CDR3 in amino acids: CASSLQGYYEQYF. CDR3 DNA sequence: TGTGCCAGCAGTTTACAGGGGTACTACGAGCAGTACTTC.

The CDR3 protein is CASSKGGSQGYTF. In DNA form, the CDR3 reads TGTGCCAGCAGTAAAGGGGGTTCCCAGGGCTACACCTTC. The chain links TRBV12-3 or TRBV12-4 to TRBJ1-2; tentative D call: TRBD1 (6 bases). Trimming shortened V by 5 bases and J by 8 bases, and 15 bases separated the two germline ends. The CDR3 sequence is 13 residues long.

This clonotype was seen many times. The chain joins TRBV29-1 to TRBJ2-7; 9 bases match TRBD1. This CDR3 is built from 15 residues. With 2 bases clipped from V and 3 bases from J, the junction kept 8 bases outside the gene matches. CDR1 is SQVTM and CDR2 is ANQGSEA in the germline V gene. The DNA of the CDR3 is TGCAGCGTTGAACCCACAGGGGGCCTCCTCTACGAGCAGTACTTC. Encoded protein: CSVEPTGGLLYEQYF.

The chain uses TRBV3-1 and TRBJ1-3; D possibly corresponds to TRBD1 (5 bases). The CDR3 runs to 14 residues. Trimming left V 5 bases short and J 4 bases short, with 12 bases between. In germline, CDR1 is LGHDT, CDR2 YNNKEL (reference sequence). CDR3 coding DNA: TGTGCCAGCAGCTTTGACAGAAGAGGAAACACCATATATTTT. It translates to CASSFDRRGNTIYF.

This clonotype was seen ten or more times. This chain's CDR3 is CASSVAWTSGSTDTQYF. The CDR3 nucleotides read TGTGCCAGCAGCGTAGCTTGGACTAGCGGGAGCACAGATACGCAGTATTTT. The rearrangement links TRBV9 to TRBJ2-3; 11 nucleotides align to TRBD2. V was clipped by 0 bases and J by 0 bases; unmatched bases: 3. Per the germline V gene, CDR1 is SGDLS and CDR2 is YYNGEE. This CDR3 contains 17 residues.

This chain connects TRBV15 to TRBJ2-7; tentative D call: TRBD1 (5 bases). CDR1 is LNHNV and CDR2 is YYDKDF in the germline V gene (reference sequence). This CDR3 comprises 13 residues. Trimming left V 1 base short and J 5 bases short, with 9 bases between. The CDR3: CATSRAQGDEQYF. As DNA, the CDR3 is TGTGCCACCAGCAGAGCCCAGGGCGACGAGCAGTACTTC. Using reference TRBV15 and TRBJ2-7 for the parts outside the CDR3, the full variable domain is DAMVIQNPRYQVTQFGKPVTLSCSQTLNHNVMYWYQQKSSQAPKLLFHYYDKDFNNEADTPDNFQSRRPNTSFCFLDIRSPGLGDTAMYLCATSRAQGDEQYFGPGTRLTVT.

The rearrangement links TRBV6-5 to TRBJ1-5; 11 bases match TRBD1. J gave up 2 bases and V 4 bases, and 4 bases lay outside the gene matches. Germline V CDR1 and CDR2: MNHEY, SVGAGI. This CDR3 contains 16 residues. In DNA, the CDR3 is TGTGCCAGCAGTTCTGGACAGGGGGCAGGCAATCAGCCCCAGCATTTT. It codes for CASSSGQGAGNQPQHF.

The table lists this clonotype with a few counts. The chain is built from TRBV24-1 and TRBJ2-1, with a possible D match to TRBD2 (7 bases). CDR3 size: 13 residues. CDR1 KGHDR and CDR2 SFDVKD come from the germline V gene. Trimming took off 9 bases at V and 2 bases at J, with 10 bases between the two ends. CDR3 sequence reads: CATGEGAYNEQFF. DNA for the CDR3: TGTGCCACCGGGGAGGGGGCCTACAATGAGCAGTTCTTC.

This clonotype has ten or more counts. V gene TRBV7-9 combines with J gene TRBJ1-2; 11 bases are a match to TRBD1. This CDR3 contains 14 residues. Germline CDR1 SEHNR, CDR2 FQNEAQ (reference sequence). V lost 7 bases and J lost 4; bases outside the gene matches: 5. The CDR3 DNA sequence: TGTGCCAGCACCGCGGGACAGGGGGTCTATGGCTACACCTTC. This codes for CASTAGQGVYGYTF.

Concerning this clonotype itself: A read error is possible here, since a much larger clone lies one base away. The chain couples TRBV28 to TRBJ2-7, with D possibly TRBD1 on 6 matching bases. Germline loops: CDR1 MDHEN, CDR2 SYDVKM. Trimming cost V 5 bases and J 7 bases, with 15 bases left between them. This CDR3 is 13 amino acids long. CDR3 region: CASSEGQPWEQYF. The CDR3 DNA follows: TGTGCCAGCAGTGAGGGACAACCCTGGGAGCAGTACTTC.

The chain links TRBV12-3 or TRBV12-4 to TRBJ1-6; TRBD1 aligns across 9 bases. The trim removed 6 bases at V and 7 bases at J, leaving 4 bases unmatched. This CDR3 spans 14 amino acids. The CDR3 is CASSRTGENSPLHF. CDR3 in DNA: TGTGCCAGCAGCAGGACAGGGGAGAATTCACCCCTCCACTTT.

This clonotype was counted between two and nine times. The genes are TRBV12-3 or TRBV12-4 and TRBJ2-7; TRBD2 agrees at 13 bases. The CDR3 is 15 residues long. The junction had 8 bases not matched to a gene; V was cut back by 6 bases and J by 6 bases. CDR3 sequence: CASRAGTSGTFEQYF. In DNA form, the CDR3 reads TGTGCCAGCAGAGCTGGGACTAGCGGGACTTTCGAGCAGTACTTC.

The V call is TRBV12-3 or TRBV12-4, the J call TRBJ2-5; D is perhaps TRBD2 (5 bases). The CDR3 totals 15 residues. V was trimmed by 2 bases and J by 0 bases, leaving 10 bases between them. CDR3 sequence reads: CASSLSWRDQETQYF. DNA for the CDR3: TGTGCCAGCAGTTTAAGTTGGCGGGACCAAGAGACCCAGTACTTC.

This clonotype was seen at least ten times. The V and J genes are TRBV20-1 and TRBJ2-7; 13 nucleotides align to TRBD2. CDR3 length: 17 amino acids. In germline, CDR1 is DFQATT, CDR2 SNEGSKA (reference sequence). V trimming: 6 bases; J trimming: 0 bases; junction bases outside the gene matches: 11. The CDR3 reads CSASGLAGASFSYEQYF. CDR3 nucleotides: TGCAGTGCCAGCGGACTAGCGGGGGCCTCTTTCTCCTACGAGCAGTACTTC.

The chain combines TRBV30 with TRBJ1-1; D ambiguous. The V end was cut by 1 base, the J end by 1 base, with 7 bases between. Germline V gene sequence: CDR1 GTSNPN, CDR2 SVGIG (reference sequence). The CDR3 consists of 13 residues. The CDR3 here is CAWSGGRNTEAFF. In DNA form, the CDR3 reads TGTGCCTGGAGTGGCGGCCGGAACACTGAAGCTTTCTTT. Full variable domain (outside the CDR3, taken from reference TRBV30 and TRBJ1-1): SQTIHQWPATLVQPVGSPLSLECTVEGTSNPNLYWYRQAAGRGLQLLFYSVGIGQISSEVPQNLSASRPQDRQFILSSKKLLLSDSGFYLCAWSGGRNTEAFFGQGTRLTVV.

This clonotype has at least ten counts. The rearrangement joins TRBV11-3 to TRBJ2-7; no reliable D call. Per the germline V gene, CDR1 is SGHNT and CDR2 is YENEEA. The CDR3 spans 13 residues. The ends were cut back, 5 bases at V and 5 bases at J, with 13 bases in the middle. CDR3 residues: CASSAASSNEQYF. In DNA form, the CDR3 reads TGTGCCAGCAGCGCAGCCTCGTCCAACGAGCAGTACTTC.

This clonotype was observed many times. The J gene is TRBJ1-2, the V gene TRBV24-1; 8 positions match TRBD1. The V segment lost 3 bases and the J segment 2 bases; nucleotides outside the gene matches: 7. Germline V CDR1 and CDR2: KGHDR, SFDVKD. The CDR3 contains 16 residues. CDR3 in amino acids: CATSDGPGQANYGYTF. DNA of the CDR3: TGTGCCACCAGTGATGGACCGGGACAGGCCAACTATGGCTACACCTTC.

The table lists this clonotype with a count of one. The rearrangement links TRBV19 to TRBJ1-4; D is unclear. The CDR3 extends over 15 amino acids. Germline CDR1 LNHDA, CDR2 SQIVND (reference sequence). V was trimmed by 3 bases and J by 4 bases, leaving 12 bases between them. The DNA of the CDR3 is TGTGCCAGTAGTATCAGAGAGCGGTTTAATGAAAAACTGTTTTTT. The encoded protein is CASSIRERFNEKLFF.

This clonotype was observed a handful of times. This chain links TRBV24-1 with TRBJ1-5, with TRBD1 identical over 9 bases. Unmatched junction bases numbered 6, after V lost 0 bases and J lost 7 bases. Germline-derived CDR1 and CDR2 are KGHDR and SFDVKD. The CDR3 spans 16 residues. CDR3 in DNA: TGTGCCACCAGTGATTTGGGGGACAGGGCCAACCAGCCCCAGCATTTT. This encodes CATSDLGDRANQPQHF.

The table lists this clonotype with a few counts. The J gene is TRBJ1-1, the V gene TRBV12-3 or TRBV12-4; the D gene is possibly TRBD1 (6 bases). V gave up 7 bases and J gave up 0 bases, with 24 bases separating them. The CDR3 runs to 18 residues. CDR3 nucleotide sequence: TGTGCCAGCACCCAACGGGAACAAGGGGGTTTAATGAACACTGAAGCTTTCTTT. This translates into CASTQREQGGLMNTEAFF.